This TCR beta chain was sequenced during a study of cytomegalovirus exposure and HLA in healthy donors. Study-level points and caveats: A missense variant in DCLRE1C was later tied to TCR beta V- and J-gene trimming. Presence/absence analysis assumed near-uniform sequencing depth across donors. Among TCR sequences, most were rare, though some public TCRs appeared in many donors.

This clone turned up a few times. The antigen remains undetermined. The PCR used 60 Vbeta and 13 Jbeta primers. TCRdb's table, derived via immunoSEQ multiplex PCR, lists solely in-frame clones and lacks some. The sample holds 150,000 to 200,000 clones; roughly 79% are singletons and the top ten take around a tenth. The sequenced sample was PBMCs. This receptor was taken from a man between 18 and 35 years old in good health and CMV-seropositive.

The CDR3 loop is CATSSEFLGQAAETQYF. CDR3 sequence (DNA): TGTGCCACCAGCAGCGAGTTTTTAGGACAGGCGGCGGAGACCCAGTACTTC. V and J are TRBV15 and TRBJ2-5; 7 nucleotides line up with TRBD1. Germline values: CDR1 LNHNV, CDR2 YYDKDF (reference sequence). J gave up 5 bases and V 3 bases, and 15 bases lay outside the gene matches. CDR3 length: 17 amino acids.